Following are 9 T cell receptor beta chains from one sample sequenced in a study of blood T cell repertoires in COVID-19. Assay: immunoSEQ multiplex PCR; the TCRdb copy retains only in-frame clones and omits some. Here the sample spans around 230,000 clones, 75% to 90% being singletons. The sequenced material came from peripheral blood. All receptors come from a man aged 35-49 years with acute or convalescent COVID-19.

V usage is TRBV27 and J usage is TRBJ1-1, with D possibly being TRBD1 (6 bases). The CDR3 spans 14 residues. Trimming removed 8 bases at V and 5 bases at J, with 18 bases between. The V gene's germline CDR1 is MNHEY and CDR2 SMNVEV (reference sequence). The CDR3 here is CASVRQGKVTEAFF. CDR3 bases: TGTGCCAGCGTCCGCCAGGGGAAAGTGACTGAAGCTTTCTTT.

This chain links TRBV7-2 with TRBJ2-1, with D possibly being TRBD2 (5 bases). Germline V gene data show CDR1 as SGHTA and CDR2 as FQGNSA. This CDR3 contains 16 residues. V was pared by 1 base and J by 7 bases, with 17 bases between. The CDR3 protein is CASSLGLGRGVNEQFF. The CDR3 DNA reads TGTGCCAGCAGCTTAGGTCTTGGACGGGGAGTTAATGAGCAGTTCTTC.

V gene TRBV5-1 combines with J gene TRBJ1-6; D is perhaps TRBD1 (5 bases). This CDR3 comprises 14 residues. V shed 0 bases and J shed 10 bases, with 11 bases lying between them. CDR1 and CDR2 (germline): SGHRS, YFSETQ. The CDR3 reads CASSLGWGESPLHF. In DNA, the CDR3 is TGCGCCAGCAGCTTGGGGTGGGGGGAATCACCCCTCCACTTT. Full variable domain (missing parts from reference TRBV5-1 and TRBJ1-6): KAGVTQTPRYLIKTRGQQVTLSCSPISGHRSVSWYQQTPGQGLQFLFEYFSETQRNKGNFPGRFSGRQFSNSRSEMNVSTLELGDSALYLCASSLGWGESPLHFGNGTRLTVT.

The chain is built from TRBV18 and TRBJ1-5, with D possibly matching TRBD1 (5 bases). With 2 bases removed from V and 1 base from J, the gap between germline ends came to 6 bases. The CDR3 is 14 residues long. The germline gives CDR1 KGHSH, CDR2 LQKENI. CDR3 DNA sequence: TGTGCCAGCTCACCAGGGGGGAGCAATCAGCCCCAGCATTTT. Amino acids: CASSPGGSNQPQHF.

This chain uses TRBV19 with TRBJ2-1; TRBD2 is a possible D gene (6 bases). The CDR3 runs 14 residues. Looked up from germline, CDR1 is LNHDA and CDR2 is SQIVND (reference sequence). V lost 8 bases to trimming and J lost 8 bases, with 19 bases between them. The CDR3 DNA sequence: TGTGCCAGTGCTCGGACTATGGACCGGGATGAGCAGTTCTTC. Translating gives CASARTMDRDEQFF.

This chain uses TRBV6-5 with TRBJ2-1; tentative D call: TRBD1 (5 bases). The CDR3 loop spans 16 amino acids. Trimming cost V 4 bases and J 4 bases, with 17 bases left between them. Germline V gene lookup returns CDR1 MNHEY and CDR2 SVGAGI. CDR3 nucleotide sequence: TGTGCCAGCAGTTCGGTCCAGGGAAAGAGGTACAATGAGCAGTTCTTC. This sequence encodes CASSSVQGKRYNEQFF.

This clone was seen a single time. V and J are TRBV7-2 and TRBJ2-2; 9 bases align to TRBD1. The J segment lost 7 bases and the V segment lost 4 bases, leaving 7 bases of the junction unmatched. The CDR3 covers 15 residues. The germline gives CDR1 SGHTA, CDR2 FQGNSA. CDR3 region: CASSSGQGLSGELFF. The CDR3, as DNA: TGTGCCAGCAGCTCGGGACAGGGTTTAAGCGGGGAGCTGTTTTTT. The variable domain in full, with the rest retrieved from reference TRBV7-2 and TRBJ2-2, is GAGVSQSPSNKVTEKGKDVELRCDPISGHTALYWYRQSLGQGLEFLIYFQGNSAPDKSGLPSDRFSAERTGGSVSTLTIQRTQQEDSAVYLCASSSGQGLSGELFFGEGSRLTVL.

A note on this clone: Other DNA sequences from this sample encode an identical CDR3 as well. The chain employs TRBV6-5 and TRBJ2-7; no reliable D call. Germline CDR1 and CDR2: MNHEY and SVGAGI. The CDR3 loop spans 11 amino acids. V lost 1 base and J 5 bases, leaving 3 bases between the germline ends. The CDR3 nucleotides read TGTGCCAGCAGTTACTTAGACGAGCAGTACTTC. This gives the protein CASSYLDEQYF.

CDR3 in amino acids: CASSAHADQPQHF. In DNA, the CDR3 is TGTGCCAGCAGTGCTCACGCAGATCAGCCCCAGCATTTT. The chain couples TRBV25-1 to TRBJ1-5; D gene unclear. V lost 4 bases and J lost 5, with 9 bases in between. The CDR3 covers 13 residues. Germline values: CDR1 MGHDK, CDR2 SYGVNS. Based on the CDR3 plus reference TRBV25-1 and TRBJ1-5, the full variable domain is EADIYQTPRYLVIGTGKKITLECSQTMGHDKMYWYQQDPGMELHLIHYSYGVNSTEKGDLSSESTVSRIRTEHFPLTLESARPSHTSQYLCASSAHADQPQHFGDGTRLSIL.